Only one count was recorded for the clone carrying this T cell receptor (beta chain). What it binds is unknown. These data come from a study of cytomegalovirus exposure and HLA in healthy donors. Study-level findings and limits: The study recorded 150 to 200 TCR beta chains that were cytomegalovirus-associated. Later analysis identified several of the most significant clusters that appeared linked to common viral pathogens. Productive rates of about 90% or about 30% were seen for most TCR beta V segments in an earlier analysis. On later analysis, the bulk of CMV-associated TCR beta chains appeared to be HLA-restricted.

Researchers ran the PCR with 60 Vbeta and 13 Jbeta primers. Clones were read by immunoSEQ multiplex PCR, and TCRdb kept only the in-frame ones, dropping some. This table holds 150,000 or so clones, 82% found once. The receptor comes from a woman between 50 and 59 years old in good health and CMV-seropositive. The sequenced material came from PBMCs.

In nucleotides, the CDR3 is TGTGCCAGCAGCTCTAACCGGTTCACAGATACGCAGTATTTT. Amino acid sequence: CASSSNRFTDTQYF. The chain combines TRBV7-6 with TRBJ2-3; D uncertain. The CDR3 runs to 14 residues. Trimming removed 4 bases from V and 2 bases from J, with 10 bases in between. Germline V lookup: CDR1 SGHVS, CDR2 FNYEAQ.